The 12 T cell receptor beta chains below were found in one sample sequenced in a study of T cell responses to AZD1222 COVID-19 vaccine. The repertoire was sequenced with immunoSEQ multiplex PCR; TCRdb's copy has only in-frame clones and lacks some. Here the sample spans 140,000 or so clones, about 91% being singletons. The source material was peripheral blood, sampled on day 0 of AZD1222 vaccination. The receptors stem from an adult in good health.

V and J are TRBV4-3 and TRBJ2-4, with a weak D call TRBD2 (5 bases). The CDR3 has 16 amino acids. Deletions cut 1 base from V and 5 bases from J, with 15 bases between. Germline V gene lookup returns CDR1 LGHNA and CDR2 YSLEER. The CDR3 loop is CASSQASSGSENIQYF. The CDR3 nucleotides read TGCGCCAGCAGCCAAGCCTCATCGGGGAGTGAAAACATTCAGTACTTC.

In DNA form, the CDR3 reads TGCGCCAGCAGCCCAGGGGACAGCGGCGTTTATGGCTACACCTTC. Encoded protein: CASSPGDSGVYGYTF. The V and J genes are TRBV5-1 and TRBJ1-2, with TRBD1 matching over 7 bases. CDR3 length equals 15 residues. Germline V gives CDR1 SGHRS, CDR2 YFSETQ. The V gene end was trimmed by 4 bases and the J gene end by 5 bases; junction bases not matched to a gene: 11.

Turning to this clone: Other DNA sequences of this sample code for an identical CDR3. The chain couples TRBV5-1 to TRBJ1-3; D is uncertain. V lost 0 bases, J lost 0 bases, and 4 bases lay in between. Germline CDR1 reads SGHRS; CDR2 reads YFSETQ. The CDR3 length is 14 residues. CDR3 amino acids: CASSLGPSGNTIYF. The CDR3 nucleotides are TGCGCCAGCAGCTTGGGACCCTCTGGAAACACCATATATTTT.

This chain connects TRBV7-9 to TRBJ2-7; 13 nucleotides match TRBD2. The V gene end was trimmed by 3 bases and the J gene end by 0 bases; junction bases not matched to a gene: 2. The CDR3 sequence is 16 residues long. In germline, CDR1 is SEHNR, CDR2 FQNEAQ (reference sequence). The CDR3 region is CASSLGLAGPSYEQYF. The DNA for the CDR3 is TGTGCCAGCAGCTTGGGACTAGCGGGACCCTCCTACGAGCAGTACTTC.

The chain recombines TRBV28 with TRBJ1-2; 8 bases align to TRBD1. The V segment lost 5 bases and the J segment 4 bases; nucleotides outside the gene matches: 9. The CDR3 is 15 amino acids. Germline V gene data show CDR1 as MDHEN and CDR2 as SYDVKM. The chain's CDR3 is CASSETGQGSYGYTF. DNA for the CDR3: TGTGCCAGCAGTGAGACAGGACAGGGATCCTATGGCTACACCTTC.

This rearrangement joins TRBV3-1 (or the pseudogene TRBV3-2) to TRBJ1-2; D may be TRBD1 (5 bases). The V end was cut by 6 bases, the J end by 4 bases, with 15 bases between. CDR1 LGHDT and CDR2 YNNKEL come from the germline V gene (reference sequence). This CDR3 spans 14 amino acids. DNA of the CDR3: TGTGCCAGCAGTTCACAGGTGCTTAGCTATGGCTACACCTTC. Its protein product is CASSSQVLSYGYTF.

J is TRBJ2-3 and V is TRBV6-5; no reliable D call. Looked up from germline, CDR1 is MNHEY and CDR2 is SVGAGI. The CDR3 covers 14 residues. V was clipped by 6 bases and J by 6 bases, with 16 bases between them. CDR3 residues: CASRDAGVTDTQYF. The CDR3 DNA sequence: TGTGCCAGCAGGGACGCTGGGGTGACCGATACGCAGTATTTT.

This chain connects TRBV18 to TRBJ2-7, with D unclear. Germline V lookup: CDR1 KGHSH, CDR2 LQKENI. The CDR3 is 12 residues long. Trimming took 6 bases from V and 7 from J, leaving 13 bases between them. This chain's CDR3 is CASSPTVGEQYF. The DNA of the CDR3 is TGTGCCAGCTCCCCTACAGTAGGGGAGCAGTACTTC.

This chain connects TRBV2 to TRBJ2-7, with 7 nucleotides matching TRBD1. Trimming took 4 bases from V and 2 from J; bases not matched to a gene: 2. This CDR3 has 13 residues. From germline, CDR1 is SNHLY and CDR2 FYNNEI. Here the CDR3 reads CASSVTGTYEQYF. The CDR3 DNA reads as TGTGCCAGCAGTGTGACAGGGACCTACGAGCAGTACTTC.

This clone has a handful of counts. V is TRBV14 and J is TRBJ2-7; 11 bases are a match to TRBD2. From germline, CDR1 is SGHDN and CDR2 FVKESK. The ends lost 4 bases at V and 2 bases at J; junction bases unmatched: 4. This CDR3 region has 15 residues. The CDR3, as DNA: TGTGCCAGCAGCCCCACTAGCGGGGGTACCTACGAGCAGTACTTC. Translating gives CASSPTSGGTYEQYF.

This chain connects TRBV27 to TRBJ1-6; D perhaps matches TRBD1 (6 bases). Germline CDR1 MNHEY, CDR2 SMNVEV (reference sequence). Trimming removed 8 bases from V and 0 bases from J, with 11 bases in between. This CDR3 region has 15 residues. CDR3 nucleotides: TGTGCCAGCGGACAGCCCAACTCCTATAATTCACCCCTCCACTTT. Its protein product is CASGQPNSYNSPLHF.

The count of this clone is one. The chain combines TRBV6-1 with TRBJ2-4; possible D gene TRBD1, 5 bases. The germline V and J ends were trimmed by 0 bases and 8 bases, with 8 bases remaining between them. This CDR3 contains 13 residues. Germline CDR1 MNHNS, CDR2 SASEGT. DNA for the CDR3: TGTGCCAGCAGTGAAGCCAGGGATGACATTCAGTACTTC. Its protein is CASSEARDDIQYF.